Given below is one T cell receptor (beta chain) in context. Its antigen is still unknown. These data originate in a study of graft-versus-host responses after intestinal transplantation. Study as a whole: The recipients all started with anti-thymocyte globulin induction and then took tacrolimus and steroids for 3 to 4 years. General study findings and limits: The presence of high graft-versus-host to host-versus-graft clonal ratios in allografts characterized patients with graft-donor T cell macrochimerism. Recipient marrow showed GvH clones, some seen first in ileum or blood.

From germline, CDR1 is SGHVS and CDR2 FQNEAQ. Trimming took 5 bases from V and 2 from J, leaving 4 bases between them. The CDR3 consists of 12 residues. The assay was immunoSEQ multiplex PCR, and TCRdb's table has in-frame clones only and misses some. The repertoire holds some 79,000 clones, with less than 90% as singletons. The rearrangement joins TRBV7-8 to TRBJ1-3; D gene ambiguous. Sequencing used unstimulated CD4+ T cells sorted from spleen or lymph node cells, obtained before intestinal transplant. The clonotype was recovered from a human donor who received an intestinal transplant. The CDR3 region is CASSPAGNTIYF. In nucleotides, the CDR3 is TGTGCCAGCAGCCCAGCTGGAAACACCATATATTTT.